Listed below are T cell receptor beta chains from one sample, sequenced in a study of blood T cell repertoires in COVID-19. Using immunoSEQ multiplex PCR, the repertoire was profiled, and TCRdb retains in-frame clones only, with some absent. The sample has 120,000 or so clones, 90% seen once; the top ten hold 3.5% to 4.5%. Specimen: peripheral blood. These receptors originate from a woman aged 55-70 years with COVID-19, enrolled during active disease. Each CDR3 is given with its conserved first and last residue. The D gene is left open where the match is weak. Not all rows give a size; the values are once, few, many and, for expanded clones, a class.

size	D	V	J	DNA	CDR3
-	TRBD1	TRBV19	TRBJ2-2	TGTGCCAGTAGTATAGCTGTAGGGGGGACAGGGGCGGGCACCGGGGAGCTGTTTTTT	CASSIAVGGTGAGTGELFF
-	-	TRBV5-1	TRBJ2-7	TGCGCCAGCAGCTTGGAGGGGCCCTACGAGCAGTACTTC	CASSLEGPYEQYF
-	TRBD1	TRBV6-5	TRBJ1-4	TGTGCCAGCACTTACTCAGGGGGCCAGGGTGAAAAACTGTTTTTT	CASTYSGGQGEKLFF
-	TRBD1	TRBV2	TRBJ2-2	TGTGCCAGCGGGACAGGGAAGTACACCGGGGAGCTGTTTTTT	CASGTGKYTGELFF
-	-	TRBV6-2/TRBV6-3	TRBJ1-5	TGTGCCAGCAGTTACAAATGGGCAGGGATGGGTCAGCCCCAGCATTTT	CASSYKWAGMGQPQHF
-	TRBD1	TRBV27	TRBJ2-2	TGTGCCAGCAGAGGGACAGGGACCACCGGGGAGCTGTTTTTT	CASRGTGTTGELFF
few	-	TRBV7-6	TRBJ2-1	TGTGCCAGCAGCAATAACAGGGTAGGTGAGCAGTTCTTC	CASSNNRVGEQFF
once	-	TRBV11-2	TRBJ2-7	TGTGCCAGCAGCTTAGTAGGGGCAGCCAACTCCTACGAGCAGTACTTC	CASSLVGAANSYEQYF
-	-	TRBV18	TRBJ1-1	TGTGCCAGCTCCGAACTCAGGGGAGATCGGGTAGCTTTCTTT	CASSELRGDRVAFF
-	-	TRBV27	TRBJ1-4	TGTGCCAGCAGCCCATTCTCGGGAAAACTGTTTTTT	CASSPFSGKLFF
-	-	TRBV27	TRBJ2-7	TGTGCCAGCAGTTCTCCACCAGGGGTGGCCGAGCAGTACTTC	CASSSPPGVAEQYF
-	TRBD1	TRBV19	TRBJ2-1	TGTGCCAGTAGTATCGGACAGGGAGGTGAGCAGTTCTTC	CASSIGQGGEQFF
-	TRBD1	TRBV19	TRBJ2-2	TGTGCCAGTAGAGTTCTTTTAATCGGCAGGGGGTCCCGAAGGGCCGGGGAGCTGTTTTTT	CASRVLLIGRGSRRAGELFF
-	TRBD1	TRBV9	TRBJ1-2	TGTGCCAGCAGCGCTCGGACAGGGGAGGTGGGCTATGGCTACACCTTC	CASSARTGEVGYGYTF
-	-	TRBV20-1	TRBJ2-5	TGCAGTGCTAGTCCCGGACATTTGGGGACCCAGTACTTC	CSASPGHLGTQYF
-	TRBD1	TRBV29-1	TRBJ2-3	TGCAGCGCCGCTTGGACAGGGCAGACAGATACGCAGTATTTT	CSAAWTGQTDTQYF
-	-	TRBV5-4	TRBJ1-1	TGTGCCAGCAGCGCCCCGACAGGCATGAACACTGAAGCTTTCTTT	CASSAPTGMNTEAFF
-	TRBD2	TRBV6-5	TRBJ2-2	TGTGCCAGCAGTTACTCGGGCCCCGCGGGGGCCGGGGAGCTGTTTTTT	CASSYSGPAGAGELFF
-	-	TRBV29-1	TRBJ2-3	TGCAGCGTTGGGGGCTACACAGATACGCAGTATTTT	CSVGGYTDTQYF
-	-	TRBV6-5	TRBJ2-7	TGTGCCAGCAGCCCGGCCAGGACTCCGCTATACGAGCAGTACTTC	CASSPARTPLYEQYF
once	TRBD1	TRBV5-3	TRBJ1-3	TGTGCCAGGAGACAGGGACCTGGGGACTCTTGTGGAAACACCATATATTTT	CARRQGPGDSCGNTIYF
-	TRBD1	TRBV7-9	TRBJ1-2	TGTGCCAGCAGCTTAGACGGGACAGCTAACTATGGCTACACCTTC	CASSLDGTANYGYTF
-	-	TRBV12-3/TRBV12-4	TRBJ2-1	TGTGCCAGCAGTTTCGGTGGCAGGGCTGAGCAGTTCTTC	CASSFGGRAEQFF
-	-	TRBV6-5	TRBJ2-5	TGTGCCAGCATCCACCCGGAGGGGACCCAGTACTTC	CASIHPEGTQYF
-	TRBD1	TRBV7-6	TRBJ2-7	TGTGCCAGCAGCTCTAGGCAGGGGGAGAGCTACGAGCAGTACTTC	CASSSRQGESYEQYF
-	-	TRBV25-1	TRBJ2-5	TGTGCCAGCAGTGAATCGATGGGCAGGGGTCACCAAGAGACCCAGTACTTC	CASSESMGRGHQETQYF
-	-	TRBV29-1	TRBJ2-2	TGCAGCGACGGTCCACGCAACACCGGGGAGCTGTTTTTT	CSDGPRNTGELFF
-	-	TRBV29-1	TRBJ2-7	TGCAGCGTTGACAGGGGAATCGACGAGCAGTACTTC	CSVDRGIDEQYF
once	TRBD1	TRBV29-1	TRBJ1-2	TGCAGCGTTGGGGACAGCTTCTATGGCTACACCTTC	CSVGDSFYGYTF
-	TRBD1	TRBV6-5	TRBJ1-1	TGTGCCAGCAGTTTACCACGACAGGGCGGGGACACTGAAGCTTTCTTT	CASSLPRQGGDTEAFF
-	-	TRBV6-6	TRBJ2-6	TGTGCCAGCAGTACCCCAGGGTCCAACGTCCTGACTTTC	CASSTPGSNVLTF
-	TRBD1	TRBV19	TRBJ2-7	TGTGCCAGTAGTAGAGGGGGACAGGACTACGAGCAGTACTTC	CASSRGGQDYEQYF
few	-	TRBV6-5	TRBJ1-5	TGTGCCAGCAGTTACCGGGGAAGCAATCAGCCCCAGCATTTT	CASSYRGSNQPQHF
-	-	TRBV2	TRBJ2-5	TGTGCCAGCAGTCAGTCCTGGGGGCGCGAGACCCAGTACTTC	CASSQSWGRETQYF
-	-	TRBV7-3	TRBJ1-2	TGTGCCAGCAGCCCGCAGACAGGAGACTATGGCTACACCTTC	CASSPQTGDYGYTF
-	-	TRBV4-2	TRBJ1-6	TGTGCCAGCAGCCAAGTCCAGGGGCGCGGTTCACCCCTCCACTTT	CASSQVQGRGSPLHF
-	-	TRBV2	TRBJ1-1	TGTGCCAGCAGTGCCCTGGCAGCTTTCTTT	CASSALAAFF
-	TRBD2	TRBV19	TRBJ2-7	TGTGCCAGTAGTATTGGGAGTAGCGGGGTCGACGAGCAGTACTTC	CASSIGSSGVDEQYF
-	TRBD1	TRBV7-9	TRBJ2-3	TGTGCCAGCAGCAAGGGGACAGGGGGCGGTACAGATACGCAGTATTTT	CASSKGTGGGTDTQYF
once	-	TRBV4-1	TRBJ2-3	TGCGCCAGCAGCCGGACACCCAAGGGGCCAGATACGCAGTATTTT	CASSRTPKGPDTQYF
once	TRBD2	TRBV6-2/TRBV6-3	TRBJ2-3	TGTGCCAGCAGTTACGGGCGGGGGACGGCAGATACGCAGTATTTT	CASSYGRGTADTQYF
-	TRBD1	TRBV18	TRBJ2-7	TGTGCCAGCTCACCGAGAAGTACAGGGGGCACCCTTTCCGAGCAGTACTTC	CASSPRSTGGTLSEQYF
-	-	TRBV3-1/TRBV3-2	TRBJ2-1	TGTGCCAGCAGCCAAGATAATGGGGCGGCGGCCCGGCGTGAGCAGTTCTTC	CASSQDNGAAARREQFF
-	-	TRBV5-4	TRBJ1-2	TGTGCCAGCAGCTACCCCCCATTAGGGGGGGGCGGAGGCTACACCTTC	CASSYPPLGGGGGYTF
-	TRBD1	TRBV30	TRBJ2-3	TGTGCCTGGGGGACAGAAGCACTGGGCACAGATACGCAGTATTTT	CAWGTEALGTDTQYF
-	-	TRBV10-3	TRBJ1-5	TGTGCCATCAGTGAACAGCCCAATCAGCCCCAGCATTTT	CAISEQPNQPQHF
once	-	TRBV6-6	TRBJ1-5	TGTGCCAGCAGGGCGGGGAACAGCAATCAGCCCCAGCATTTT	CASRAGNSNQPQHF
-	-	TRBV6-1	TRBJ1-1	TGTGCCAGCAGTTTTACAGTGAACACTGAAGCTTTCTTT	CASSFTVNTEAFF
-	-	TRBV24-1	TRBJ2-3	TGTGCCACCAGTGCAGGCGCCGGTCGGACAGATACGCAGTATTTT	CATSAGAGRTDTQYF
-	-	TRBV6-2/TRBV6-3	TRBJ2-7	TGTGCCAGCAGTTCTCAGGGCTACGAGCAGTACTTC	CASSSQGYEQYF
-	TRBD1	TRBV9	TRBJ1-5	TGTGCCAGCAGCGTATCAGGGGGCTATCAGCCCCAGCATTTT	CASSVSGGYQPQHF
-	-	TRBV4-1	TRBJ1-5	TGCGCCAGCAGCCAAGGGGTAGGGAGGACCAATCAGCCCCAGCATTTT	CASSQGVGRTNQPQHF
-	TRBD1	TRBV19	TRBJ2-5	TGTGCCAGTAGGGGTTCCGGGACAGGGGCGGGAGAGACCCAGTACTTC	CASRGSGTGAGETQYF
-	-	TRBV7-2	TRBJ1-6	TGTGCCAGCAGCTTGTCGACTGTCCCAACCCTCCACTTT	CASSLSTVPTLHF
-	-	TRBV6-6	TRBJ2-5	TGTGCCAGCAGTTCTATCGGGGAGACCCAGTACTTC	CASSSIGETQYF
-	-	TRBV7-9	TRBJ2-2	TGTGCCAGCAGCTCCCGCAGGTCCGGGGAGCTGTTTTTT	CASSSRRSGELFF
-	TRBD2	TRBV7-2	TRBJ2-7	TGTGCCAGCAGCTTAGTTATAGCGGGGGGGCAAAACGAGCAGTACTTC	CASSLVIAGGQNEQYF
few	-	TRBV7-3	TRBJ1-6	TGTGCCAGCAGCTTAAACGGGGATTCACCCCTCCACTTT	CASSLNGDSPLHF